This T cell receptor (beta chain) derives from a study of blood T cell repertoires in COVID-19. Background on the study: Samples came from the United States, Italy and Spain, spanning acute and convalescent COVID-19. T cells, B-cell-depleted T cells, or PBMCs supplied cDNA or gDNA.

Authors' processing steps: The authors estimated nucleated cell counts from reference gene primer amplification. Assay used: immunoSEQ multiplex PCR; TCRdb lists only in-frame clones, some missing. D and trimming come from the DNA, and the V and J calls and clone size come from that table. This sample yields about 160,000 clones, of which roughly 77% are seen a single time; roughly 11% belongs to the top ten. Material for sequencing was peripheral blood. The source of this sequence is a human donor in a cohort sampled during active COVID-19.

In DNA form, the CDR3 reads TGTGCCAGCAGCCCCCGAACAGGCGCTCGGGAAAACATTCAGTACTTC. Amino acid sequence: CASSPRTGARENIQYF. V gene TRBV6-6 combines with J gene TRBJ2-4; maybe TRBD1 (5 bases). Trimming cost V 6 bases and J 5 bases, with 20 bases left between them. CDR1 is MNHNY, CDR2 SVGAGI, per germline (reference sequence). The CDR3 is 16 residues long.